Below are 30 T cell receptor beta chains sequenced from a single sample in a study of cytomegalovirus exposure and HLA in healthy donors. PCR amplification relied on 60 Vbeta primers (plus 13 Jbeta primers). The method was immunoSEQ multiplex PCR; TCRdb's version includes in-frame clones alone and lacks a portion of them. The sample is made up of 65,000 to 85,000 clones, and the top ten hold 2% to 2.5% of it. Material: PBMCs. These receptors were obtained from a female donor in good health and CMV-seropositive.

The chain recombines TRBV7-2 with TRBJ2-7; 8 bases fit TRBD2. This CDR3 contains 15 residues. Trimming at V came to 4 bases and at J to 5 bases, leaving 10 bases not matched to a gene. Germline-derived CDR1 and CDR2 are SGHTA and FQGNSA. CDR3 region: CASSSTSGGPDEQYF. In DNA form, the CDR3 reads TGTGCCAGCAGCTCTACCTCGGGGGGGCCCGACGAGCAGTACTTC.

DNA for the CDR3: TGCGCCAGCAGCCAGTCAGGGGACTATGGCTACACCTTC. Translation: CASSQSGDYGYTF. V gene TRBV4-3 combines with J gene TRBJ1-2; TRBD1 might be the D (6 bases). V was clipped by 3 bases and J by 3 bases, with 8 bases between them. This CDR3 is built from 13 residues. Germline V gene lookup returns CDR1 LGHNA and CDR2 YSLEER.

The gene calls are TRBV10-3 and TRBJ1-1; 9 bases are a match to TRBD1. V dropped 7 bases and J dropped 4; count of bases not matched to a gene: 7. Germline-derived CDR1 and CDR2 are ENHRY and SYGVKD. This CDR3 is 14 amino acids long. DNA of the CDR3: TGTGCCATCAAATCGACAGGGGGTACCACTGAAGCTTTCTTT. Translated, it gives CAIKSTGGTTEAFF.

The rearrangement joins TRBV15 to TRBJ1-2; D is perhaps TRBD1 (6 bases). With 0 bases removed from V and 7 bases from J, the gap between germline ends came to 15 bases. Germline V CDR1 and CDR2: LNHNV, YYDKDF (reference sequence). This CDR3 spans 15 amino acids. CDR3 bases: TGTGCCACCAGCAGAGACTTGCAGGGGTTGGGTGGCTACACCTTC. It is translated as CATSRDLQGLGGYTF.

J is TRBJ1-1 and V is TRBV6-1, with 7 bases that match TRBD1. Trimming at V came to 1 base and at J to 2 bases, leaving 4 bases not matched to a gene. This CDR3 has 15 amino acids. Germline loops: CDR1 MNHNS, CDR2 SASEGT. The CDR3 protein is CASSEGTGANTEAFF. In DNA, the CDR3 is TGTGCCAGCAGTGAAGGAACAGGGGCAAACACTGAAGCTTTCTTT.

This chain links TRBV6-1 with TRBJ1-5; D uncertain. CDR1 is MNHNS, CDR2 SASEGT, per germline. The CDR3 totals 14 residues. V lost 7 bases, J lost 2 bases, and 12 bases lay in between. The CDR3 spells CASMRERGNQPQHF. The CDR3 DNA follows: TGTGCCAGCATGCGAGAGAGGGGCAATCAGCCCCAGCATTTT.

The chain employs TRBV2 and TRBJ2-5; 11 bases line up with TRBD2. V dropped 7 bases and J dropped 2; count of bases not matched to a gene: 9. The V gene's germline CDR1 is SNHLY and CDR2 FYNNEI. This CDR3 is built from 16 residues. Here the CDR3 DNA reads TGTGCCAGCAAATCCCCTAGCGGGGGGCCTCAAGAGACCCAGTACTTC. This sequence encodes CASKSPSGGPQETQYF.

This chain connects TRBV7-8 to TRBJ2-5; D uncertain. V was clipped by 1 base and J by 2 bases, with 11 bases between them. Germline assignment: CDR1 SGHVS and CDR2 FQNEAQ. This CDR3 has 15 amino acids. CDR3 in DNA: TGTGCCAGCAGCTTAGGTTGGGCAGCTCAAGAGACCCAGTACTTC. It encodes CASSLGWAAQETQYF. Drawing the rest from reference TRBV7-8 and TRBJ2-5, the complete variable domain is GAGVSQSPRYKVAKRGQDVALRCDPISGHVSLFWYQQALGQGPEFLTYFQNEAQLDKSGLPSDRFFAERPEGSVSTLKIQRTQQEDSAVYLCASSLGWAAQETQYFGPGTRLLVL.

V and J are TRBV6-1 and TRBJ2-7; D is uncertain. Germline loops: CDR1 MNHNS, CDR2 SASEGT. CDR3 length: 14 amino acids. Trimming removed 1 base from V and 2 bases from J, with 9 bases in between. For the CDR3, the DNA is TGTGCCAGCAGTGAAGTCGCGATCACCTACGAGCAGTACTTC. Translation: CASSEVAITYEQYF.

J is TRBJ2-7 and V is TRBV28, with 11 bases identical to TRBD1. This CDR3 has 15 residues. Germline values: CDR1 MDHEN, CDR2 SYDVKM. The V gene end was trimmed by 4 bases and the J gene end by 3 bases; junction bases not matched to a gene: 5. The CDR3 DNA reads TGTGCCAGCAGTTCGACGGGACAGGGGGGCTACGAGCAGTACTTC. Residues: CASSSTGQGGYEQYF.

This chain connects TRBV28 to TRBJ2-5, with 7 bases aligning to TRBD1. Germline V gene lookup returns CDR1 MDHEN and CDR2 SYDVKM. With V trimmed by 7 bases and J by 2 bases, 13 bases remained unmatched. There are 16 residues in the CDR3. The CDR3 reads CASTTLIGTEQETQYF. CDR3 in DNA: TGTGCCAGCACCACGCTGATCGGGACAGAACAAGAGACCCAGTACTTC.

This sequence joins TRBV29-1 and TRBJ2-5, with D possibly matching TRBD2 (7 bases). The CDR3 has 13 amino acids. The germline V gene has CDR1 SQVTM and CDR2 ANQGSEA. V was clipped by 8 bases and J by 5 bases, with 18 bases between them. DNA of the CDR3: TGCAGCATAATAGGGGGGGCGGGGGAGACCCAGTACTTC. Residues: CSIIGGAGETQYF. Drawing the rest from reference TRBV29-1 and TRBJ2-5, the complete variable domain is SAVISQKPSRDICQRGTSLTIQCQVDSQVTMMFWYRQQPGQSLTLIATANQGSEATYESGFVIDKFPISRPNLTFSTLTVSNMSPEDSSIYLCSIIGGAGETQYFGPGTRLLVL.

This chain uses TRBV27 with TRBJ2-7; possibly TRBD2 for D (7 bases). Per the germline V gene, CDR1 is MNHEY and CDR2 is SMNVEV (reference sequence). Trimming removed 5 bases at V and 2 bases at J, with 16 bases between. This CDR3 contains 15 residues. The CDR3 DNA follows: TGTGCCAGCAGTCCTCGCGGGAGACAGGCCTACGAGCAGTACTTC. As protein: CASSPRGRQAYEQYF.

V gene TRBV10-1 combines with J gene TRBJ1-1, with TRBD1 matching over 8 bases. The CDR3 totals 14 residues. Germline V gives CDR1 WNHNN, CDR2 SYGVQD (reference sequence). V shed 4 bases and J 8 bases; nucleotides not matched to a gene: 9. The CDR3 nucleotides read TGCGCCAGCAGTGCGCCGGGACAGGTAAGAGAAGCTTTCTTT. This translates into CASSAPGQVREAFF.

The chain couples TRBV7-2 to TRBJ2-3; 10 bases are a match to TRBD1. Germline V gives CDR1 SGHTA, CDR2 FQGNSA. The CDR3 totals 16 residues. Trimming removed 1 base from V and 4 bases from J; junction bases left unmatched: 5. The CDR3 here is CASSLEGQGNADTQYF. The CDR3 DNA reads as TGTGCCAGCAGCTTAGAGGGACAGGGGAACGCAGATACGCAGTATTTT.

This chain joins TRBV5-1 and TRBJ2-7, with D perhaps TRBD1 (5 bases). This CDR3 spans 13 amino acids. The ends were cut back, 8 bases at V and 3 bases at J, with 15 bases in the middle. Germline CDR1 and CDR2: SGHRS and YFSETQ. In nucleotides, the CDR3 is TGCGCCAGTACTGAGAGTGACAGCTACGAGCAGTACTTC. Its protein product is CASTESDSYEQYF.

The chain couples TRBV4-3 to TRBJ1-2, with D tentatively TRBD1 (6 bases). CDR3 size: 14 residues. Germline V gene lookup returns CDR1 LGHNA and CDR2 YSLEER. V dropped 0 bases and J dropped 4 bases, with 9 bases sitting between them. CDR3 in DNA: TGCGCCAGCAGCCAAGAGAAGGACAGCTATGGCTACACCTTC. Protein sequence: CASSQEKDSYGYTF.

This rearrangement joins TRBV4-3 to TRBJ2-2; a weak D match, TRBD1 (6 bases). The ends were cut back, 4 bases at V and 6 bases at J, with 18 bases in the middle. CDR1 LGHNA and CDR2 YSLEER come from the germline V gene. This CDR3 is 16 amino acids long. In DNA, the CDR3 is TGCGCCAGCAGCCCCAAATTACAGGGATTTGCCGGGGAGCTGTTTTTT. Protein product: CASSPKLQGFAGELFF.

The chain is built from TRBV11-2 and TRBJ1-2; TRBD1 might be the D (6 bases). V lost 3 bases and J 5 bases, leaving 19 bases between the germline ends. The CDR3 totals 16 residues. Germline lookup yields CDR1 SGHAT and CDR2 FQNNGV. The CDR3 nucleotides read TGTGCCAGCAGCTTGACCACCCAGGACAGATATTATGGCTACACCTTC. Translating it yields CASSLTTQDRYYGYTF.

The chain carries TRBV5-1 and TRBJ1-2; 7 bases map to TRBD1. V dropped 0 bases and J dropped 0; count of bases not matched to a gene: 5. From germline, CDR1 is SGHRS and CDR2 YFSETQ. The CDR3 totals 16 residues. The CDR3 coding sequence is TGCGCCAGCAGCTTGGGCCGGGACAGAACTAACTATGGCTACACCTTC. The encoded protein is CASSLGRDRTNYGYTF.

The CDR3, as DNA: TGTGCCAGTAGTATCAGTAGCGGGGCTCCCTCCTACGAGCAGTACTTC. This encodes CASSISSGAPSYEQYF. The chain couples TRBV19 to TRBJ2-7; 8 bases line up with TRBD2. The CDR3 spans 16 residues. Unmatched junction bases numbered 7, after V lost 3 bases and J lost 0 bases. Looked up from germline, CDR1 is LNHDA and CDR2 is SQIVND (reference sequence). The whole variable domain, filled in from reference TRBV19 and TRBJ2-7, reads DGGITQSPKYLFRKEGQNVTLSCEQNLNHDAMYWYRQDPGQGLRLIYYSQIVNDFQKGDIAEGYSVSREKKESFPLTVTSAQKNPTAFYLCASSISSGAPSYEQYFGPGTRLTVT.

The chain uses TRBV28 and TRBJ1-4; D is perhaps TRBD1 (5 bases). Looked up from germline, CDR1 is MDHEN and CDR2 is SYDVKM. V lost 6 bases to trimming and J lost 8 bases, with 10 bases between them. The CDR3 has 12 residues. DNA for the CDR3: TGTGCCAGCAGGGGGCTGGGGGAAAAACTGTTTTTT. Its translation is CASRGLGEKLFF.

Note on this clone: Other DNA sequences of this sample code for an identical CDR3. The chain recombines TRBV29-1 with TRBJ2-3; 7 positions match TRBD1. The CDR3 has 13 amino acids. V lost 4 bases, J lost 2 bases, and 3 bases stayed unmatched. CDR1 SQVTM and CDR2 ANQGSEA come from the germline V gene. CDR3 residues: CSVGQGLTDTQYF. The CDR3 DNA sequence: TGCAGCGTTGGACAGGGCCTCACAGATACGCAGTATTTT.

This chain joins TRBV5-1 and TRBJ1-6; 7 bases agree with TRBD1. The CDR3 spans 16 residues. V gave up 0 bases and J gave up 6 bases; unmatched junction bases: 6. Germline V gene sequence: CDR1 SGHRS, CDR2 YFSETQ. CDR3: CASSLALDRVNSPLHF. The DNA for the CDR3 is TGCGCCAGCAGCTTGGCCTTAGACAGGGTTAATTCACCCCTCCACTTT.

The V gene is TRBV30, the J gene TRBJ2-2; 7 bases agree with TRBD2. Germline trimming cut 2 bases from V and 0 bases from J; bases unmatched to any gene: 3. Germline CDR1 reads GTSNPN; CDR2 reads SVGIG (reference sequence). CDR3 length equals 15 residues. The CDR3 loop is CAWSKGLANTGELFF. The CDR3 DNA follows: TGTGCCTGGAGTAAAGGACTAGCGAACACCGGGGAGCTGTTTTTT.

The CDR3 DNA is TGTGCCAGCAGGTCTAGCGGGAGTCCTTACGAGCAGTACTTC. The encoded protein is CASRSSGSPYEQYF. V usage is TRBV28 and J usage is TRBJ2-7, with TRBD2 matching over 10 bases. Germline-derived CDR1 and CDR2 are MDHEN and SYDVKM. The CDR3 runs 14 residues. Trimming cost V 6 bases and J 4 bases; bases outside gene matches: 6.

This chain uses TRBV30 with TRBJ2-3, with TRBD2 identical over 13 bases. Germline CDR1 and CDR2: GTSNPN and SVGIG (reference sequence). The J segment lost 5 bases and the V segment lost 5 bases, leaving 7 bases of the junction unmatched. The length of the CDR3 is 15 residues. The CDR3, as DNA: TGTGCCTGGGCCCCACTAGCGGGGGGGGGAGATACGCAGTATTTT. This codes for CAWAPLAGGGDTQYF.

J is TRBJ1-2 and V is TRBV28, with 9 bases identical to TRBD1. V shed 6 bases, J shed 3 bases, and the junction held 5 bases outside the gene matches. CDR3 size: 14 residues. CDR1 and CDR2 (germline): MDHEN, SYDVKM. CDR3 in DNA: TGTGCCAGCAGGGCACAGGGGGCTGACTATGGCTACACCTTC. Translating gives CASRAQGADYGYTF.

This chain links TRBV11-3 with TRBJ2-1, with D perhaps TRBD1 (5 bases). The CDR3 has 12 amino acids. Germline CDR1 reads SGHNT; CDR2 reads YENEEA. The V gene lost 8 bases and the J gene lost 0 bases, with 5 bases spanning the gap. The CDR3 sequence: CASQGSYNEQFF. For the CDR3, the DNA is TGTGCCAGCCAGGGCTCCTACAATGAGCAGTTCTTC.

The CDR3 DNA reads as TGCGCCAGCAGCCCGGGACTTGGCGGGGAGCTGTTTTTT. This gives the protein CASSPGLGGELFF. The gene calls are TRBV4-3 and TRBJ2-2, with D perhaps TRBD2 (6 bases). Germline CDR1 LGHNA, CDR2 YSLEER. CDR3 length: 13 residues. V lost 4 bases and J 7 bases, leaving 10 bases between the germline ends.